These 11 T cell receptor beta chains were sequenced from one sample in a study of cytotoxic CD8 clonotypes in ibrutinib-treated CLL. Using immunoSEQ multiplex PCR, the repertoire was profiled, and TCRdb retains in-frame clones only, with some absent. The sample contains around 140,000 clones, around 80% of which appear only once. The sample consisted of PBMCs, taken after 36 months of ibrutinib treatment. Source of these receptors: a human donor with chronic lymphocytic leukemia.

The rearrangement uses TRBV6-6 and TRBJ1-2, with TRBD1 identical over 11 bases. The germline gives CDR1 MNHNY, CDR2 SVGAGI (reference sequence). The CDR3 consists of 16 residues. The J segment lost 6 bases and the V segment lost 2 bases, leaving 8 bases of the junction unmatched. The CDR3 loop reads CASSYGTGQGVNGYTF. The CDR3 nucleotides read TGTGCCAGCAGTTACGGAACGGGACAGGGGGTAAATGGCTACACCTTC.

This chain links TRBV11-2 with TRBJ1-2; perhaps TRBD1 as D (5 bases). Germline lookup yields CDR1 SGHAT and CDR2 FQNNGV. The CDR3 runs to 16 residues. V was shortened by 4 bases and J by 0 bases, with 15 bases between the two germline ends. The CDR3 DNA follows: TGTGCCAGCAGCTCCCTTACGACAGACGCTAACTATGGCTACACCTTC. It is translated as CASSSLTTDANYGYTF.

This chain links TRBV6-5 with TRBJ1-2; D is perhaps TRBD1 (5 bases). The germline V and J ends were trimmed by 1 base and 3 bases, with 9 bases remaining between them. The CDR3 runs to 14 residues. The V gene's germline CDR1 is MNHEY and CDR2 SVGAGI. The DNA for the CDR3 is TGTGCCAGCAGTTACTTTGGGACCGACTATGGCTACACCTTC. It translates to CASSYFGTDYGYTF.

The gene calls are TRBV6-5 and TRBJ2-7; 7 bases align to TRBD1. Trimming removed 6 bases from V and 0 bases from J; junction bases left unmatched: 5. This CDR3 has 14 residues. Germline lookup yields CDR1 MNHEY and CDR2 SVGAGI. CDR3 DNA: TGTGCCAGCAGCCCGGGACAGCTCTCCTACGAGCAGTACTTC. As protein: CASSPGQLSYEQYF.

The chain employs TRBV5-8 and TRBJ1-5, with 7 bases lining up with TRBD1. CDR1 SGHTS and CDR2 YDEGEE come from the germline V gene. V shed 4 bases, J shed 8 bases, and the junction held 12 bases outside the gene matches. This CDR3 region has 15 residues. CDR3 nucleotide sequence: TGTGCCAGCAGCCTCGGAGGGGGCCCCTTCGAGCCCCAGCATTTT. This encodes CASSLGGGPFEPQHF.

J is TRBJ1-2 and V is TRBV7-9, with TRBD1 matching over 7 bases. The V gene end was trimmed by 4 bases and the J gene end by 4 bases; junction bases not matched to a gene: 9. This CDR3 comprises 15 residues. Germline lookup yields CDR1 SEHNR and CDR2 FQNEAQ (reference sequence). The CDR3 bases are TGTGCCAGCAGCTACCAAACAGGGGATGCCTATGGCTACACCTTC. The encoded protein is CASSYQTGDAYGYTF.

The chain links TRBV7-8 to TRBJ1-5; TRBD1 might be the D (5 bases). Deletions cut 3 bases from V and 3 bases from J, with 12 bases between. Germline lookup yields CDR1 SGHVS and CDR2 FQNEAQ. CDR3 length: 15 residues. The DNA of the CDR3 is TGTGCCAGCAGCTTTCGGAGGGGAGACAATCAGCCCCAGCATTTT. As protein: CASSFRRGDNQPQHF.

CDR3 coding DNA: TGTGCCACCATCGGACCCTTATCGAGAAACACCATATATTTT. Encoded protein: CATIGPLSRNTIYF. The chain couples TRBV6-1 to TRBJ1-3; unclear D gene. Germline lookup yields CDR1 MNHNS and CDR2 SASEGT. V was shortened by 10 bases and J by 5 bases, with 18 bases between the two germline ends. The CDR3 is 14 amino acids.

This clone has a single count. The rearrangement links TRBV7-8 to TRBJ2-5, with D possibly being TRBD1 (7 bases). Deletions cut 3 bases from V and 0 bases from J, with 11 bases between. The CDR3 runs to 15 residues. Germline V gene lookup returns CDR1 SGHVS and CDR2 FQNEAQ. The CDR3 loop reads CASSLGGTDQETQYF. DNA of the CDR3: TGTGCCAGCAGCTTGGGCGGGACAGACCAAGAGACCCAGTACTTC.

This chain links TRBV5-1 with TRBJ2-2; TRBD2 might be the D (6 bases). The ends were cut back, 5 bases at V and 3 bases at J, with 11 bases in the middle. CDR3 size: 14 residues. Germline V gene sequence: CDR1 SGHRS, CDR2 YFSETQ. For the CDR3, the DNA is TGCGCCAGCAGGCCAGGCGGGGACACCGGGGAGCTGTTTTTT. Protein sequence: CASRPGGDTGELFF.

The chain joins TRBV5-4 to TRBJ2-5, with a possible D match to TRBD2 (6 bases). Trimming pared 4 bases from V and 5 bases from J, leaving 18 bases between. This CDR3 contains 15 residues. Germline values: CDR1 SGHNT, CDR2 YYREEE (reference sequence). This CDR3 reads CASSPPSVGRETQYF. The CDR3 DNA reads as TGTGCCAGCAGCCCTCCGTCCGTGGGGAGGGAGACCCAGTACTTC.